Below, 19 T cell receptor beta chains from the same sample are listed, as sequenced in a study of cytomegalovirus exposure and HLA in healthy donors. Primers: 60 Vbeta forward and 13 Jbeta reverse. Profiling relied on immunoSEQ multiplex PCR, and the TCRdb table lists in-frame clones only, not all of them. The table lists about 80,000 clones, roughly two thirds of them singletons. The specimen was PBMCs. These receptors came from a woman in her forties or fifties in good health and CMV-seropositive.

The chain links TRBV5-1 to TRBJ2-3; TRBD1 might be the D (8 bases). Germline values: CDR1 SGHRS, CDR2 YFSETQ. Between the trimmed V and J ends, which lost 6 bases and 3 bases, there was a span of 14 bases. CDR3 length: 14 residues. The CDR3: CASTTGGGTDTQYF. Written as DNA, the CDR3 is TGCGCCAGCACAACAGGGGGGGGAACAGATACGCAGTATTTT.

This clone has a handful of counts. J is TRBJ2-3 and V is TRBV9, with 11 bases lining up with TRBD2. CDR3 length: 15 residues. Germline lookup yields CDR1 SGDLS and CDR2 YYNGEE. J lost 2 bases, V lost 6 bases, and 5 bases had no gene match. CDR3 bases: TGTGCCAGCAACTTAGCGGGGGGGTACACAGATACGCAGTATTTT. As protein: CASNLAGGYTDTQYF.

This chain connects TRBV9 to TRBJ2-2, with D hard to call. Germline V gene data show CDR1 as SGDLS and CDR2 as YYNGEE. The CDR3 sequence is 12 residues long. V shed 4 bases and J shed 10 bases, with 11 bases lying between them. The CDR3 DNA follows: TGTGCCAGCAGCTCCCGGAGCGAGGAGCTGTTTTTT. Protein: CASSSRSEELFF. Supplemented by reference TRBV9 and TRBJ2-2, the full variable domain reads DSGVTQTPKHLITATGQRVTLRCSPRSGDLSVYWYQQSLDQGLQFLIQYYNGEERAKGNILERFSAQQFPDLHSELNLSSLELGDSALYFCASSSRSEELFFGEGSRLTVL.

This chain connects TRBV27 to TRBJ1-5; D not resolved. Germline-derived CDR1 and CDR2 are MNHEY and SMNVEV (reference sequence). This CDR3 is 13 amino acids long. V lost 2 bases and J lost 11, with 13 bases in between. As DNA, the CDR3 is TGTGCCAGCAGTTTACTAGGCGGAGAGGCCCAGCATTTT. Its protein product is CASSLLGGEAQHF.

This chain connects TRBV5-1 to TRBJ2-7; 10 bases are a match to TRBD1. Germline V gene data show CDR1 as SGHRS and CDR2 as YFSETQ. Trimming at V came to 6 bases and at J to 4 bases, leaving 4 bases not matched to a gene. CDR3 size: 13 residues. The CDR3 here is CASKRDRGYEQYF. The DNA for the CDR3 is TGCGCCAGCAAGCGGGACAGGGGATACGAGCAGTACTTC.

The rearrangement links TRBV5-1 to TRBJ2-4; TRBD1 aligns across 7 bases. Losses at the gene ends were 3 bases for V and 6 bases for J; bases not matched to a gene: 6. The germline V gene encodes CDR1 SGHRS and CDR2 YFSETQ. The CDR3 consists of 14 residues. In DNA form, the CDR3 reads TGCGCCAGCAGCTCGACAGGGAACAGAAACATTCAGTACTTC. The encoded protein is CASSSTGNRNIQYF.

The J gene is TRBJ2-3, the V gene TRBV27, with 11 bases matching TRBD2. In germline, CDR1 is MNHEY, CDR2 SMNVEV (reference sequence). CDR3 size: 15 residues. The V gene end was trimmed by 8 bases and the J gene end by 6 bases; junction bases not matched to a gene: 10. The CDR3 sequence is CASGDSGGVFDTQYF. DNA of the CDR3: TGTGCCAGCGGGGATAGCGGGGGGGTTTTTGATACGCAGTATTTT.

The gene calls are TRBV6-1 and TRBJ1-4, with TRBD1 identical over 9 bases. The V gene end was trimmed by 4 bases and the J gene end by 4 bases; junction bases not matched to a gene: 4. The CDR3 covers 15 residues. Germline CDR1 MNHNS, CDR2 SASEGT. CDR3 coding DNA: TGTGCCAGCAGTGTCGGGACAGGGTATAATGAAAAACTGTTTTTT. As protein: CASSVGTGYNEKLFF.

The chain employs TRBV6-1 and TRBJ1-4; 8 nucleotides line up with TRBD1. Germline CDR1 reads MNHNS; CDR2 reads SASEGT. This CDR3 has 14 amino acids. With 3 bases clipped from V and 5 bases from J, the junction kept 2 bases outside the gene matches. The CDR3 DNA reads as TGTGCCAGCAGTGAGGACAGGGAGAATGAAAAACTGTTTTTT. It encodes CASSEDRENEKLFF.

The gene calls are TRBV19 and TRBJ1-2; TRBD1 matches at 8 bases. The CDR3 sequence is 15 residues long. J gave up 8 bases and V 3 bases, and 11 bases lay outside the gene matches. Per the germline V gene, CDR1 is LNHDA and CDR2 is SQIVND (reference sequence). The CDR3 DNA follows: TGTGCCAGTAGTATCGTCGGACAGGGTTTGTTCGGCTACACCTTC. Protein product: CASSIVGQGLFGYTF.

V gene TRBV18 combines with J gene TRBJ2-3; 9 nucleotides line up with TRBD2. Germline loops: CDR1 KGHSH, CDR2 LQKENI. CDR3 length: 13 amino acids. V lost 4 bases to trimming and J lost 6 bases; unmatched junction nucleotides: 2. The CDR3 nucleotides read TGTGCCAGCTCACGCGGGGGGGCGGATACGCAGTATTTT. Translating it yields CASSRGGADTQYF.

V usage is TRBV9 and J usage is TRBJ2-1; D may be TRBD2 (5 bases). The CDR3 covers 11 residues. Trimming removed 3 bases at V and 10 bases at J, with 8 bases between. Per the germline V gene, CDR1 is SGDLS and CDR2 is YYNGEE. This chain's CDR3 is CASSGGWEQFF. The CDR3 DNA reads TGTGCCAGCAGCGGAGGGTGGGAGCAGTTCTTC.

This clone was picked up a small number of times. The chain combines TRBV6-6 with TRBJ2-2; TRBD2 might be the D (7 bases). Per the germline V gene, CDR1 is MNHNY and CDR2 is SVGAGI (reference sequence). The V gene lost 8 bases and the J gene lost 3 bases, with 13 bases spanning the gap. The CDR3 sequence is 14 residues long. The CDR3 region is CASQRGGDTGELFF. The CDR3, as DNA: TGTGCCAGCCAAAGGGGGGGCGACACCGGGGAGCTGTTTTTT.

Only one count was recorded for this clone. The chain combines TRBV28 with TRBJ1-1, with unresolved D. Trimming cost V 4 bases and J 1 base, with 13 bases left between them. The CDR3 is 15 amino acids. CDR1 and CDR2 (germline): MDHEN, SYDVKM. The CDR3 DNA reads TGTGCCAGCAGTTCCCCTCTGGGCAAGAACACTGAAGCTTTCTTT. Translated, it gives CASSSPLGKNTEAFF. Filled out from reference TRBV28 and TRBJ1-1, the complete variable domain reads DVKVTQSSRYLVKRTGEKVFLECVQDMDHENMFWYRQDPGLGLRLIYFSYDVKMKEKGDIPEGYSVSREKKERFSLILESASTNQTSMYLCASSSPLGKNTEAFFGQGTRLTVV.

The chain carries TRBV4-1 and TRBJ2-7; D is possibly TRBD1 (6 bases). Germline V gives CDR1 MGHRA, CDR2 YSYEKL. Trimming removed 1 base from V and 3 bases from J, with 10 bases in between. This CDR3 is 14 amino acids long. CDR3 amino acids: CASSQAGTIYEQYF. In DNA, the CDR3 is TGCGCCAGCAGCCAAGCCGGGACAATCTACGAGCAGTACTTC.

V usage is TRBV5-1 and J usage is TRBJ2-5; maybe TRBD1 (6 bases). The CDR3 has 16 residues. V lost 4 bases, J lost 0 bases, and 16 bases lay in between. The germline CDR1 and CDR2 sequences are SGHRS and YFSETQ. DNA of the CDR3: TGCGCCAGCAGCCAAGGGACATTTCAGGACCAAGAGACCCAGTACTTC. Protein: CASSQGTFQDQETQYF. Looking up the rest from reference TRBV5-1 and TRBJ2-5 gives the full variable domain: KAGVTQTPRYLIKTRGQQVTLSCSPISGHRSVSWYQQTPGQGLQFLFEYFSETQRNKGNFPGRFSGRQFSNSRSEMNVSTLELGDSALYLCASSQGTFQDQETQYFGPGTRLLVL.

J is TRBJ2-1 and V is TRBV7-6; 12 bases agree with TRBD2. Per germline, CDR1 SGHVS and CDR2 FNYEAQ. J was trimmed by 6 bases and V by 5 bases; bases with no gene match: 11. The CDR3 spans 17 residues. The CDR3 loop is CASSPLHLAGGGNEQFF. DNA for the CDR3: TGTGCCAGCAGCCCCCTCCACCTAGCGGGGGGGGGCAATGAGCAGTTCTTC.

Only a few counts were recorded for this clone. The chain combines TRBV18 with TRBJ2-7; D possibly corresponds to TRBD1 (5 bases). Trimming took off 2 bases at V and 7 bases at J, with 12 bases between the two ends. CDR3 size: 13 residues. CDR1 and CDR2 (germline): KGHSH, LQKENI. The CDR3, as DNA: TGTGCCAGCTCACCAGATCAGGGAACGGAGCAGTACTTC. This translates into CASSPDQGTEQYF.

The CDR3 nucleotides read TGTGCCAGCAGTGATACACCTAGCGGGGTTTACAATGAGCAGTTCTTC. Its translation: CASSDTPSGVYNEQFF. V is TRBV6-1 and J is TRBJ2-1; TRBD2 aligns across 9 bases. Germline loops: CDR1 MNHNS, CDR2 SASEGT. The CDR3 runs to 16 residues. The J segment lost 4 bases and the V segment lost 3 bases, leaving 7 bases of the junction unmatched.